The rows below give T cell receptor beta chains drawn from one sample of a study of CD8+ T cells in alopecia areata. Sequencing used immunoSEQ multiplex PCR; TCRdb keeps in-frame clones, though not all of them. The sample records about 190,000 clones, less than 65% being singletons. The source material was CD4+ T cells sorted from blood, sampled at week 24, from a patient treated with tofacitinib. Receptors were obtained from a human donor with alopecia areata. Each CDR3 is given with its conserved first and last residue. D genes are given only for firm matches. Size values are once, few and many counts, or a class for expanded clones, and some rows have none.

abundance	v_gene	d_gene	j_gene	CDR3nt	CDR3aa
-	TRBV30	TRBD2	TRBJ2-2	TGTGCCTGGAGGGTAGCGGGAACCGGGGAGCTGTTTTTT	CAWRVAGTGELFF
few	TRBV2	-	TRBJ2-2	TGTGCCAGCAAGGTGAAGGGGGATATAGTCACCGGGGAGCTGTTTTTT	CASKVKGDIVTGELFF
few	TRBV7-8	TRBD2	TRBJ2-3	TGTGCCAGCAGCTTCGAAGGGAGGGCAGATACGCAGTATTTT	CASSFEGRADTQYF
-	TRBV27	-	TRBJ2-7	TGTGCCAGCAGTTTCGTCAGGGGGGGCGAGCAGTACTTC	CASSFVRGGEQYF
-	TRBV29-1	TRBD1	TRBJ2-7	TGCAGCGTCGGGGACAGGCCCGAGCAGTACTTC	CSVGDRPEQYF
-	TRBV15	-	TRBJ2-5	TGTGCCACCAGCAGAGTTCCTCAAGAGACCCAGTACTTC	CATSRVPQETQYF
few	TRBV27	-	TRBJ2-2	TGTGCCAGCAGTTTTCGGGTCGGGACCGGGGAGCTGTTTTTT	CASSFRVGTGELFF
-	TRBV18	-	TRBJ2-5	TGTGCCAGCTCACTAACGTCAGGAGAGACCCAGTACTTC	CASSLTSGETQYF
-	TRBV19	-	TRBJ1-2	TGTGCCAGTACCATACTACAGGGCATCGGTGGCTACACCTTC	CASTILQGIGGYTF
-	TRBV10-3	-	TRBJ2-5	TGTGCCATCAGTGAGTCGATCGGGGGAGAGACCCAGTACTTC	CAISESIGGETQYF
few	TRBV2	-	TRBJ1-4	TGTGCCAGCAGTGCGAGTGAAAAACTGTTTTTT	CASSASEKLFF
-	TRBV2	-	TRBJ2-1	TGTGCCAGCGGAAACAATGAGCAGTTCTTC	CASGNNEQFF
-	TRBV30	TRBD2	TRBJ2-5	TGTGCCTGGAGTGTATCGGGACTAGTGGAGACCCAGTACTTC	CAWSVSGLVETQYF
few	TRBV29-1	-	TRBJ1-1	TGCAGCGTCCTTCGACGGATGAACACTGAAGCTTTCTTT	CSVLRRMNTEAFF
few	TRBV10-3	-	TRBJ2-3	TGTGCCATCAGTGCCCTAGGCACAGATACGCAGTATTTT	CAISALGTDTQYF
-	TRBV6-5	-	TRBJ1-2	TGTGCCAGCAGTTACTCGCCGGGGGGTCTGCGTGGCTACACCTTC	CASSYSPGGLRGYTF
-	TRBV29-1	TRBD1	TRBJ2-1	TGCAGCCTCGGAGGAGACAGGGTATCAGGAGAGCAGTTCTTC	CSLGGDRVSGEQFF
-	TRBV5-6	TRBD1	TRBJ2-5	TGTGCCAGCAGCTTGGGACAGGGGTCCCAAGAGACCCAGTACTTC	CASSLGQGSQETQYF
-	TRBV9	TRBD2	TRBJ2-1	TGTGCCAGCAGCGGATTAGCGGGGACGGGCAATGAGCAGTTCTTC	CASSGLAGTGNEQFF
-	TRBV29-1	TRBD2	TRBJ2-1	TGCAGCGTTGGATTCGGGCTAGCGGGGGATGAGCAGTTCTTC	CSVGFGLAGDEQFF
-	TRBV5-1	-	TRBJ1-5	TGCGCCAGCAGCTTGGAGGCAGGCAACTATCAGCCCCAGCATTTT	CASSLEAGNYQPQHF
-	TRBV29-1	-	TRBJ1-1	TGCAGCGCCGGCCCAGGGATGAACACTGAAGCTTTCTTT	CSAGPGMNTEAFF
-	TRBV4-3	-	TRBJ1-1	TGCGCCAGCAGCCAAGGACCTGGGGTCGGTGCCAAGAACACTGAAGCTTTCTTT	CASSQGPGVGAKNTEAFF
-	TRBV5-1	TRBD1	TRBJ2-3	TGCGCCAGCAGCTTCAATACAGGGGCAGATACGCAGTATTTT	CASSFNTGADTQYF
-	TRBV30	TRBD1	TRBJ1-2	TGTGCCTGGAGATTGACAGGGGGTTATGGCTACACCTTC	CAWRLTGGYGYTF
-	TRBV30	TRBD1	TRBJ1-1	TGTGCCTGGAGCTCGGGACAGGCGAACACTGAAGCTTTCTTT	CAWSSGQANTEAFF
-	TRBV20-1	-	TRBJ1-4	TGCAGTGCTAGAGCTCATGAAAAACTGTTTTTT	CSARAHEKLFF
-	TRBV28	-	TRBJ1-2	TGTGCCAGCAGTTTGCAGATCGGGCTTCATGGCTACACCTTC	CASSLQIGLHGYTF
-	TRBV5-1	-	TRBJ2-3	TGCGCCAGCAGCAGGAACACAGATACGCAGTATTTT	CASSRNTDTQYF
few	TRBV29-1	-	TRBJ1-1	TGCAGCGTTGAAGGACGGATGAACACTGAAGCTTTCTTT	CSVEGRMNTEAFF
-	TRBV29-1	TRBD1	TRBJ1-5	TGCAGCGTGGCCACCGGGACAGACAATCAGCCCCAGCATTTT	CSVATGTDNQPQHF
-	TRBV28	-	TRBJ1-1	TGTGCCAGCAGCCGGACACGGAACACTGAAGCTTTCTTT	CASSRTRNTEAFF
-	TRBV4-3	-	TRBJ1-2	TGCGCCAGCAGCCAAGGGTTTGGGTCAATCTATGGCTACACCTTC	CASSQGFGSIYGYTF
-	TRBV30	TRBD2	TRBJ2-1	TGTGCCTGGAGTCGAGCGGGGGGCAATGAGCAGTTCTTC	CAWSRAGGNEQFF
-	TRBV29-1	TRBD1	TRBJ1-1	TGCAGCGCTATGGAGGGACAGGTGGTGGCTTTCTTT	CSAMEGQVVAFF
many	TRBV6-4	-	TRBJ2-2	TGTGCCAGCAGTGAAGGTAGCGGCACCGGGGAGCTGTTTTTT	CASSEGSGTGELFF
few	TRBV10-3	-	TRBJ2-4	TGTGCCATCAGTGAGGTAGGGGATGCCAAAAACATTCAGTACTTC	CAISEVGDAKNIQYF
once	TRBV29-1	-	TRBJ1-2	TGCAGCGTTGATAGGGGAGAATATGGCTACACCTTC	CSVDRGEYGYTF
-	TRBV7-3	-	TRBJ1-1	TGTGCCAGCAGCTCAACAGGGTTAACTGAAGCTTTCTTT	CASSSTGLTEAFF
-	TRBV29-1	TRBD1	TRBJ1-3	TGCAGCGCCGGGACAGTGTCTGGAAACACCATATATTTT	CSAGTVSGNTIYF
-	TRBV30	-	TRBJ1-2	TGTGCCTGGACCAAGGACAGACTCTATGGCTACACCTTC	CAWTKDRLYGYTF
-	TRBV9	-	TRBJ2-2	TGTGCCAGCAGCGAGGGACAGAACACCGGGGAGCTGTTTTTT	CASSEGQNTGELFF
-	TRBV4-3	TRBD1	TRBJ1-2	TGCGCCAGCAGCCAAGGGACAGGGGGCGATGGCTACACCTTC	CASSQGTGGDGYTF
-	TRBV7-9	-	TRBJ1-2	TGTGCCAGCAGCAGTTGGGGCGACTATGGCTACACCTTC	CASSSWGDYGYTF
-	TRBV27	TRBD1	TRBJ1-6	TGTGCCAGCAGTTTAAGACAGGGGGGCGGATCACCCCTCCACTTT	CASSLRQGGGSPLHF
-	TRBV29-1	-	TRBJ2-5	TGCAGCGTGCCGGACGCTCAAGAGACCCAGTACTTC	CSVPDAQETQYF
few	TRBV9	TRBD1	TRBJ1-2	TGTGCCAGCAGCTTAGGGACAGGGGATTATGGCTACACCTTC	CASSLGTGDYGYTF
-	TRBV30	TRBD1	TRBJ1-5	TGTGCCTGGACCCTCGGGACAGGCAATCAGCCCCAGCATTTT	CAWTLGTGNQPQHF
few	TRBV6-6	TRBD2	TRBJ2-1	TGTGCCAGCAGTTATAGCGGGGGCCGCAATGAGCAGTTCTTC	CASSYSGGRNEQFF
-	TRBV29-1	-	TRBJ2-7	TGCAGCGCCTCCGGGCTGGGGGGATTCTACGAGCAGTACTTC	CSASGLGGFYEQYF
many	TRBV19	-	TRBJ2-7	TGTGCCAGTACTCCCGGACACCCCTACGAGCAGTACTTC	CASTPGHPYEQYF
-	TRBV29-1	-	TRBJ1-4	TGCAGCGTTGAGGGGACTAATGAAAAACTGTTTTTT	CSVEGTNEKLFF
few	TRBV9	TRBD1	TRBJ1-1	TGTGCCAGCAGCCCTCGACAGGGGGGCCTGGATGAAGCTTTCTTT	CASSPRQGGLDEAFF
few	TRBV10-3	TRBD1	TRBJ1-2	TGTGCCATCAGTCCGGGACAGGGGACCTACACCTTC	CAISPGQGTYTF
-	TRBV4-3	-	TRBJ1-1	TGCGCCAGCAGCCAAGACAGAGGTACGATGCCTTTCTTT	CASSQDRGTMPFF